This entry is about one TCR beta chain. Which antigen it targets is not known. Per-base qualities were not stored, and no clone one base away is much larger. The data were obtained in a study of cytomegalovirus exposure and HLA in healthy donors (dated by TCRdb to 2016 to 2017). General notes on the study: An earlier analysis of about 530 of the donors reported approximately 300 Gb of sequence data and roughly 120 million unique TCR beta sequences obtained from about 179 million T cells. Donor age, sex, ethnicity and CMV serostatus were collected together with the repertoire data. Genome-wide SNP genotypes for about 60% of the 666 donors were used in a later genetic analysis, which treated that subset as a discovery cohort. Of the 350 to 400 genotyped donors, about 80% fell in the genetic ancestry cluster associated with self-reported Caucasian donors. A later analysis re-examined previously published TCR beta repertoires from hundreds of donors and added high-resolution HLA genotyping to investigate patterns of TCR occurrence. Using immunosequencing, the study profiled T cell repertoires from fewer than 700 subjects and related those repertoires to cytomegalovirus serostatus. Besides the first cohort of approximately 670 subjects, a separate validation cohort made up of around 120 different subjects was used. The study aimed to test whether signatures of past pathogen exposure could be identified by cataloging public T cell receptors. An early release covering roughly 600 HLA-typed donors comprised approximately 300 gigabases of sequencing data and roughly 85 million unique TCR sequences. To predict cytomegalovirus infection status, the study combined high-throughput TCR immunosequencing, statistical association of individual TCRs with disease status, and machine learning. All discovery cohort repertoires had been generated on a single sequencing platform. To decide whether each TCR beta V gene segment behaved as functional or pseudogenic, an earlier analysis of fewer than 750 of the donors relied on high-throughput TCR beta sequencing. In the later analysis, no new phenotypic data were used to find candidate immune exposures; instead, reliance was placed on TCR beta sequences and their occurrence across donors. Typing coverage varied by locus: roughly 620-640 donors for A, B, C, DRB1 and DQB1; roughly 510 for DQA1; more than 600 for DPA1; 450 to 480 for DPB1. HLA typing included class I and class II loci at four-digit resolution. Because of strong linkage in the cohort, roughly five DR-DQ haplotypes were treated as single units for association and clustering. On average, around 200,000 unique TCR beta nucleotide sequences were sequenced per donor among a few hundred genotyped donors of the cohort, with roughly 19% of those sequences being non-productive.

Summary of the overall study and its limitations: According to a later analysis, most CMV-associated TCR beta chains appeared to be HLA-restricted, and the HLA associations seemed to be driven largely by CMV exposure. An association between a missense DCLRE1C variant and V-gene and J-gene trimming of TCR beta chains was found in a later genetic analysis and replicated in an independent cohort. A further reported finding was that TCR beta sequences accurately predicted the HLA-A and HLA-B alleles for most subjects in the first cohort. Strong co-occurrence of HLA alleles, especially DR and DQ, made assigning TCR associations to individual alleles difficult. Some IMGT-functional V segments, including TRBV6-2 and TRBV6-3, could not be distinguished by the 87-base-pair reads and were therefore excluded. Broadly in line with IMGT annotations, most TCR beta V segments showed up in productive rearrangements about 87% or about 30% of the time in an earlier analysis of about 500 of the donors. According to a later analysis, parvovirus B19, influenza, CMV and Epstein-Barr virus appeared linked to several top co-occurrence clusters. A cluster of highly shared sequence variants was judged likely to represent a technical artifact of the sequencing pipeline. Immune exposure information for the cohort was limited to CMV serostatus. A later genetic analysis reported fewer N-insertions in productive TCRs among donors in an Asian-associated ancestry cluster than the approximately 670-donor mean. The cohort was sequenced for TCR beta chains only, and without alpha or paired-chain data the features that could be detected were limited. Sequencing depth was assumed to be roughly uniform across donors in the presence/absence analyses, though that assumption may not hold. Compared with equally common non-associated chains, HLA-associated TCR beta chains in a later analysis were more clonally expanded and had lower generation probabilities. Cytomegalovirus status was reported to be diagnosed by the classifier with high specificity and sensitivity in both the original and validation cohorts. The authors suggested that the approach could potentially be extended to other disease states and immunological phenotypes. According to a later analysis, TCR association rates differed among HLA loci, with DRB1 alleles showing the most associated TCRs and HLA-C alleles showing the fewest. The study listed around 160 TCR beta chains as associated with cytomegalovirus. Three of the identified cytomegalovirus-associated TCR beta chains were confirmed in vitro to be specific for cytomegalovirus antigens. Because counts were too low, roughly 16 rarely observed V segments, including chromosome 9 orphons, were left out of the earlier analysis of roughly 600 of the donors. A later analysis associated about 17,000 TCR beta sequences with specific HLA alleles at a false discovery rate of 0.05. Most TCR sequences were seen in very few donors, while some public TCRs were found in many individuals. Linkage disequilibrium might explain the correlated functional status among segregating V segments, but an unknown experimental factor could not be ruled out. Because HLA typing was missing for some donors at each locus, association tests included only the typed subset.

In total, just over 650 healthy bone marrow donors made up the cohort. At the time of sampling, all cohort members were nominally healthy, though unrecorded immune exposures were likely present. The donor was CMV seropositive and was included in the group of 250 to 350 seropositive cohort members. Every donor gave a peripheral blood sample, and the peripheral blood mononuclear cells from that sample were used for TCR beta sequencing. Genomic DNA was extracted from the blood cell samples with the Qiagen DNeasy Blood Extraction Kit. Receptor libraries were prepared by the immunoSEQ multiplex PCR assay. For the multiplex PCR, a mixture combining 60 forward primers for TCR Vbeta segments and 13 reverse primers for TCR Jbeta segments was used. A multiplex PCR assay on genomic DNA amplified the CDR3 region of rearranged TCR beta genes. The Illumina HiSeq System was used to sequence the amplified TCR beta libraries as 87-base-pair reads. Per the original workflow: Across the 500 to 750 repertoires, a later analysis counted 80 million or so unique TCR beta chains, approximately 10 million of which were shared by at least two donors. Raw reads were error-corrected and collapsed into unique sequences by a nearest-neighbor algorithm in which closely related sequences were merged to remove PCR and sequencing errors. CDR3 sequences were aligned to IMGT reference sequences to assign V, D and J gene segments. For a sequence to be retained, at least a six-nucleotide match to both a V gene segment and a J gene segment was required. Rearrangements were classified as productive when the CDR3 lacked stop codons and remained in frame with V and J, and all other rearrangements were classified as non-productive. Following IMGT convention, CDR3 was defined as the stretch from the second conserved V-encoded cysteine to the conserved J-encoded phenylalanine. The earlier analysis of 587 of the donors excluded sequences that lacked an unambiguous match to a single V gene segment. An earlier analysis of 500 to 700 of the donors classified V segments as functional when productive rearrangements were above 56.7% and as segregating when the standard deviation between donors was above 5%. A statistical classification framework was built for diagnosing cytomegalovirus status from the catalog of TCR beta chain sequences. In a later analysis, TCR nucleotide sequences were compared against IMGT/GENE-DB human TR gene sequences so that V and J genes could be assigned. Using the TCRdist pipeline, a later analysis assigned CDR3 sequences along with most-parsimonious VDJ recombination scenarios. In a later analysis, each TCR beta chain was defined by its CDR3 amino acid sequence together with its V-gene family, and reads without a unique V-gene family were excluded. As a way to deal with suspected cross-contamination and a sequencing artifact, a later analysis dropped hundreds of nucleotide sequences that were highly shared and had low generation probability. In a later analysis, a clonal expansion index for each public chain was calculated from normalized within-repertoire ranks of inferred template counts. In a later analysis, generation probabilities were computed using a VDJ recombination model fitted to out-of-frame rearrangements, and the results were checked against IGoR. In a later analysis, hypergeometric tests were used to score TCR-TCR, TCR-HLA and TCR-CMV co-occurrence, with a repertoire-size bias correction applied to TCR pairs. To estimate false discovery rates, a later analysis permuted the HLA or CMV assignments 20 times. In a later analysis, co-occurring TCRs were grouped with DBSCAN, and TCRdist sequence similarity was added when clustering was performed within HLA-allele-positive subsets. Co-occurrence clustering excluded repertoires with fewer than 30,000 or more than 120,000 public chains, plus five with anomalous nucleotide sharing. This is the immuneACCESS table as TCRdb keeps it, with only in-frame sequences that have V and J called. A part of the clones is gone; compared with another copy, unresolved V genes explain less than half, and the rest is unexplained. The V and J calls and the clone size are those of that table, but D and trimming were determined from the DNA. Present in this sample are 100,000 or so clones, around 80% of which were seen just once. The top ten clones comprise 3% to 4.5% of the sample.

Trimming accounts for 8 bases at V and 1 base at J, while the number of junction bases matched to no gene is 8. The CDR1 and CDR2 encoded by the germline V gene are SGHNT and YENEEA. Reading from cysteine to phenylalanine, the CDR3 counts 16 amino acids. CDR3 DNA is the only sequence kept; it has 48 bases, read in frame from the first base. This TCR was sampled from a woman aged 50 to 60 in good health and CMV-seropositive. The sequenced sample consisted of PBMCs. Here the chain combines TRBV11-3 and TRBJ2-2, with TRBD1 identical over 9 junction bases. CDR3 region: CASHTGTGKNTGELFF. The DNA sequence is TGTGCCAGCCATACCGGGACAGGGAAGAACACCGGGGAGCTGTTTTTT.